This record concerns one T cell receptor (beta chain) sequence. Its antigen is unidentified. The source of the sample is a study of response to subunit inactivated influenza vaccine. General observations from the study: New T cells are recruited in small numbers by each seasonal influenza vaccination, according to the authors' suggestion.

V dropped 6 bases and J dropped 7; count of bases not matched to a gene: 7. The CDR3 is 15 residues long. TCRdb re-called the RT-PCR reads through MiXCR, storing one row per CDR3 protein. The table lists hundreds of thousands of distinct CDR3 sequences, about 15% of them singletons, with 3% in the top ten. The rearrangement joins TRBV12-3 or TRBV12-4 to TRBJ2-1, with TRBD2 matching 12 bases. Specimen: CD4+ T cells sorted from PBMCs, collected around 25 months after vaccination. This clonotype originated in a man aged 50 to 75 who received an inactivated influenza vaccine. The CDR3 coding sequence is TGTGCCAGCAGCCCGACTAGCGGGGGATTTAATGAGCAGTTCTTC. It codes for CASSPTSGGFNEQFF.